One sample yielded the 30 T cell receptor beta chains listed below, sequenced in a study of shared clonotypes between healthy human individuals. Repertoires were generated with immunoSEQ multiplex PCR, while TCRdb's copy carries only in-frame clones and drops some. The sample holds about 820,000 clones, about 92% seen once. Selected positively for CCR7 and CD45RO-negative, naive CD8 cells excluded terminally differentiated effector memory CD45RA+ cells. Sequenced: naive CD8+ T cells sorted from blood. Source of these receptors: a man aged 30-40 years in good health.

This clone was picked up one time. The junction departs from germline at one end; a sequencing error may be responsible. The chain recombines TRBV29-1 with TRBJ2-5, with a weak D call TRBD1 (6 bases). Germline CDR1 reads SQVTM; CDR2 reads ANQGSEA. The CDR3 length is 15 residues. The CDR3, as DNA: TGCAGCGTGGAAGAACAGGGCTCCTCACAAGAGACCCAGTACTTC. This gives the protein CSVEEQGSSQETQYF.

This chain connects TRBV20-1 to TRBJ2-7; a possible D gene is TRBD1 (6 bases). CDR1 and CDR2 from the germline V gene are DFQATT and SNEGSKA (reference sequence). The CDR3 runs to 11 residues. The ends were cut back, 6 bases at V and 6 bases at J, with 12 bases in the middle. The CDR3 loop is CSARQVGEQYF. CDR3 sequence (DNA): TGCAGTGCGCGACAGGTTGGCGAGCAGTACTTC.

V is TRBV2 and J is TRBJ1-1; 9 bases match TRBD1. CDR3 length: 16 amino acids. Per the germline V gene, CDR1 is SNHLY and CDR2 is FYNNEI. V lost 1 base and J lost 5; bases outside the gene matches: 8. CDR3 region: CASSEGDRVPGTEAFF. The CDR3, as DNA: TGTGCCAGCAGTGAAGGGGACAGGGTACCAGGGACTGAAGCTTTCTTT.

The chain employs TRBV6-5 and TRBJ1-3, with D hard to call. This CDR3 spans 13 amino acids. Trimming pared 6 bases from V and 2 bases from J, leaving 8 bases between. CDR1 MNHEY and CDR2 SVGAGI come from the germline V gene. DNA of the CDR3: TGTGCCAGCAGCCCCACTGCTGGAAACACCATATATTTT. Amino acid sequence: CASSPTAGNTIYF.

This clone was seen once. The rearrangement joins TRBV27 to TRBJ2-7; D may be TRBD2 (5 bases). Trimming took off 5 bases at V and 2 bases at J, with 22 bases between the two ends. Germline V gene data show CDR1 as MNHEY and CDR2 as SMNVEV (reference sequence). This CDR3 has 17 residues. The CDR3 DNA sequence: TGTGCCAGCAGTGACTTCCGGGAAGACATATTCCCCTACGAGCAGTACTTC. This encodes CASSDFREDIFPYEQYF.

The J gene is TRBJ1-1, the V gene TRBV25-1; 10 nucleotides align to TRBD1. The V segment lost 4 bases and the J segment 1 base; nucleotides outside the gene matches: 6. Germline V gene lookup returns CDR1 MGHDK and CDR2 SYGVNS. CDR3 length: 16 residues. The CDR3 region has the DNA TGTGCCAGCAGTGTTCCCGGGACAGGGGCGAACACTGAAGCTTTCTTT. Translated, it gives CASSVPGTGANTEAFF.

The CDR3 is CASRILGSPYNEQFF. The DNA of the CDR3 is TGTGCCAGCAGGATTCTAGGATCGCCTTACAATGAGCAGTTCTTC. The V gene is TRBV27, the J gene TRBJ2-1; no clear D. The CDR3 extends over 15 amino acids. Germline V gene data show CDR1 as MNHEY and CDR2 as SMNVEV (reference sequence). Deletions cut 6 bases from V and 4 bases from J, with 16 bases between.

This clone was picked up one time. The J gene is TRBJ2-5, the V gene TRBV11-2; TRBD2 matches 10 bases. After removal of 3 bases from V and 7 bases from J, the junction contained 11 bases not matched to a gene. Germline CDR1 is SGHAT and CDR2 is FQNNGV. The CDR3 has 16 residues. The CDR3 DNA reads as TGTGCCAGCAGCTTTAGGGCTAGCGGGAGTCGGGGGACCCAGTACTTC. Its protein product is CASSFRASGSRGTQYF.

As concerns this clone: Additional DNA sequences in this sample encode the identical CDR3. The chain employs TRBV7-2 and TRBJ2-7; 9 bases are a match to TRBD2. Losses at the gene ends were 3 bases for V and 4 bases for J; bases not matched to a gene: 4. The CDR3 consists of 14 residues. Per germline, CDR1 SGHTA and CDR2 FQGNSA. CDR3 coding DNA: TGTGCCAGCAGCTTGCTAGCGGGAACTTACGAGCAGTACTTC. Residues: CASSLLAGTYEQYF.

V gene TRBV7-8 combines with J gene TRBJ2-5; D call uncertain. The CDR3 spans 11 residues. The ends were cut back, 7 bases at V and 6 bases at J, with 9 bases in the middle. Germline CDR1 is SGHVS and CDR2 is FQNEAQ. DNA for the CDR3: TGTGCCAGCAAGGCCGGGCAGACCCAGTACTTC. Protein sequence: CASKAGQTQYF.

This clone was recorded only once. The V call is TRBV27, the J call TRBJ2-1; 10 bases are shared with TRBD1. This CDR3 is 16 amino acids long. V was pared by 0 bases and J by 8 bases, with 7 bases of the junction left unmatched. Looked up from germline, CDR1 is MNHEY and CDR2 is SMNVEV (reference sequence). The CDR3 DNA reads as TGTGCCAGCAGTTTATCCGGGACAGGGGTTCCCGATGAGCAGTTCTTC. It translates to CASSLSGTGVPDEQFF.

In regard to this clone: Different DNA sequences within this sample yield the same CDR3. The J gene is TRBJ2-1, the V gene TRBV7-8; D is ambiguous. CDR1 and CDR2 from the germline V gene are SGHVS and FQNEAQ. Trimming took 2 bases from V and 4 from J, leaving 6 bases between them. The CDR3 length is 13 residues. The CDR3 reads CASSLSGYNEQFF. The DNA for the CDR3 is TGTGCCAGCAGCTTATCCGGATACAATGAGCAGTTCTTC.

This clone was recorded once. V and J are TRBV9 and TRBJ2-7; TRBD2 is a possible D gene (5 bases). The CDR3 sequence is 13 residues long. Deletions cut 3 bases from V and 1 base from J, with 8 bases between. Germline CDR1 SGDLS, CDR2 YYNGEE. CDR3 sequence reads: CASSGTPSYEQYF. The CDR3 DNA reads as TGTGCCAGCAGCGGGACTCCATCCTACGAGCAGTACTTC. Filled out from reference TRBV9 and TRBJ2-7, the complete variable domain reads DSGVTQTPKHLITATGQRVTLRCSPRSGDLSVYWYQQSLDQGLQFLIQYYNGEERAKGNILERFSAQQFPDLHSELNLSSLELGDSALYFCASSGTPSYEQYFGPGTRLTVT.

The chain joins TRBV5-1 to TRBJ2-5; D unresolved. Per germline, CDR1 SGHRS and CDR2 YFSETQ. The V and J ends lost 0 bases and 0 bases respectively, with 6 bases between them. The CDR3 covers 14 residues. CDR3: CASSLVGYQETQYF. The CDR3 nucleotides are TGCGCCAGCAGCTTGGTAGGGTACCAAGAGACCCAGTACTTC. The full variable domain, completed using reference TRBV5-1 and TRBJ2-5, is KAGVTQTPRYLIKTRGQQVTLSCSPISGHRSVSWYQQTPGQGLQFLFEYFSETQRNKGNFPGRFSGRQFSNSRSEMNVSTLELGDSALYLCASSLVGYQETQYFGPGTRLLVL.

With regard to this clone: At one end the junction does not follow the germline gene, possibly because of a read error. The genes are TRBV9 and TRBJ1-2; the match to TRBD1 covers 9 bases. CDR3 length equals 13 residues. CDR1 is SGDLS and CDR2 is YYNGEE in the germline V gene. CDR3 region: CASSAGTGTFICF. The CDR3 nucleotides read TGTGCCAGCAGCGCCGGGACAGGGACGTTTATCTGCTTC.

The chain combines TRBV2 with TRBJ1-3; D is uncertain. Per germline, CDR1 SNHLY and CDR2 FYNNEI. The germline V and J ends were trimmed by 8 bases and 0 bases, with 8 bases remaining between them. CDR3 length: 13 residues. CDR3 coding DNA: TGTGCCAGCTCCGCCTTCTCTGGAAACACCATATATTTT. Encoded protein: CASSAFSGNTIYF.

V and J are TRBV5-5 and TRBJ2-7, with TRBD1 matching over 12 bases. Per the germline V gene, CDR1 is SGHKS and CDR2 is YYEKEE (reference sequence). The CDR3 is made up of 16 amino acids. The J segment lost 6 bases and the V segment lost 3 bases, leaving 10 bases of the junction unmatched. The CDR3 sequence is CASSSMIGTGGLEQYF. In nucleotides, the CDR3 is TGTGCCAGCAGCTCCATGATCGGGACAGGGGGCCTCGAGCAGTACTTC.

This clone was detected once. The rearrangement uses TRBV20-1 and TRBJ1-1; no reliable D call. This CDR3 contains 11 residues. CDR1 and CDR2 (germline): DFQATT, SNEGSKA (reference sequence). DNA of the CDR3: TGCAGCCGACAAGTGAACACTGAAGCTTTCTTT. It translates to CSRQVNTEAFF.

The rearrangement links TRBV6-5 to TRBJ1-2, with 9 bases aligning to TRBD1. The length of the CDR3 is 13 residues. CDR1 and CDR2 (germline): MNHEY, SVGAGI. V lost 6 bases, J lost 6 bases, and 5 bases stayed unmatched. The CDR3 sequence: CASSQGQGNGYTF. CDR3 nucleotide sequence: TGTGCCAGCAGCCAGGGACAGGGAAATGGCTACACCTTC.

The rearrangement links TRBV6-4 to TRBJ2-7; 10 nucleotides agree with TRBD2. J lost 2 bases, V lost 4 bases, and 5 bases had no gene match. The germline gives CDR1 MRHNA, CDR2 SNTAGT. The CDR3 has 15 amino acids. The CDR3 reads CASSVSSGSPYEQYF. For the CDR3, the DNA is TGTGCCAGCAGTGTCTCTAGCGGGAGCCCCTACGAGCAGTACTTC.

This sequence joins TRBV19 and TRBJ2-7, with D possibly TRBD2 on 5 matching bases. CDR3 length: 13 amino acids. The germline V gene encodes CDR1 LNHDA and CDR2 SQIVND (reference sequence). Trimming took off 6 bases at V and 1 base at J, with 10 bases between the two ends. The DNA for the CDR3 is TGTGCCAGTAGCGCAACGGGGTCCTACGAGCAGTACTTC. Its protein is CASSATGSYEQYF. The whole variable domain, remainder taken from reference TRBV19 and TRBJ2-7, is DGGITQSPKYLFRKEGQNVTLSCEQNLNHDAMYWYRQDPGQGLRLIYYSQIVNDFQKGDIAEGYSVSREKKESFPLTVTSAQKNPTAFYLCASSATGSYEQYFGPGTRLTVT.

The chain links TRBV7-9 to TRBJ2-7; no clear D gene. This CDR3 has 14 residues. V was shortened by 1 base and J by 7 bases, with 14 bases between the two germline ends. Germline assignment: CDR1 SEHNR and CDR2 FQNEAQ (reference sequence). The CDR3, as DNA: TGTGCCAGCAGCTTAGAGATCTTCGAGGCGGAGCAGTACTTC. Translating it yields CASSLEIFEAEQYF.

This chain joins TRBV11-1 and TRBJ2-7; TRBD1 aligns across 7 bases. V dropped 2 bases and J dropped 6; count of bases not matched to a gene: 10. The CDR3 contains 15 residues. Germline values: CDR1 SGHAT, CDR2 FQDESV (reference sequence). In DNA form, the CDR3 reads TGTGCCAGCAGCTTACCGGACAGGATCCCTCCCGAGCAGTACTTC. Amino acids: CASSLPDRIPPEQYF.

This clone has a single count. This chain connects TRBV29-1 to TRBJ2-2; D remains unclear. Between the trimmed V and J ends, which lost 5 bases and 0 bases, there was a span of 10 bases. Germline values: CDR1 SQVTM, CDR2 ANQGSEA. This CDR3 spans 14 amino acids. The CDR3 reads CSVPHDPNTGELFF. For the CDR3, the DNA is TGCAGCGTTCCACACGACCCGAACACCGGGGAGCTGTTTTTT.

The chain links TRBV25-1 to TRBJ2-1, with 9 positions matching TRBD1. The CDR3 is 16 residues long. Trimming took 3 bases from V and 9 from J; bases not matched to a gene: 12. CDR1 is MGHDK and CDR2 is SYGVNS in the germline V gene. CDR3 in DNA: TGTGCCAGCAGTGATCTTACAGGGGGCGGGGAGGGTGAGCAGTTCTTC. Translation gives CASSDLTGGGEGEQFF.

This clone has only one observation. The J gene is TRBJ2-7, the V gene TRBV6-1, with TRBD1 matching 10 bases. With 3 bases clipped from V and 3 bases from J, the junction kept 2 bases outside the gene matches. CDR1 MNHNS and CDR2 SASEGT come from the germline V gene. This CDR3 contains 14 residues. CDR3 in amino acids: CASSDWTGGYEQYF. As DNA, the CDR3 is TGTGCCAGCAGTGATTGGACAGGGGGCTACGAGCAGTACTTC.

V gene TRBV13 combines with J gene TRBJ2-1, with 11 bases matching TRBD2. The CDR3 extends over 16 amino acids. Germline V gene sequence: CDR1 PRHDT, CDR2 FYEKMQ (reference sequence). Unmatched junction bases numbered 6, after V lost 1 base and J lost 7 bases. CDR3 nucleotide sequence: TGTGCCAGCAGCTTAGCACTAGCGGGAGATCGGAATGAGCAGTTCTTC. Its protein product is CASSLALAGDRNEQFF.

This chain links TRBV5-1 with TRBJ2-5, with 10 positions matching TRBD2. The CDR3 runs to 15 residues. V was pared by 0 bases and J by 5 bases, with 4 bases of the junction left unmatched. The germline CDR1 and CDR2 sequences are SGHRS and YFSETQ. CDR3 in DNA: TGCGCCAGCAGCTTGGGACTAGCGGGTGGGGAGACCCAGTACTTC. The encoded protein is CASSLGLAGGETQYF.

The V and J genes are TRBV28 and TRBJ1-5; 9 nucleotides agree with TRBD1. CDR3 length: 15 residues. V was pared by 3 bases and J by 6 bases, with 6 bases of the junction left unmatched. CDR1 and CDR2 (germline): MDHEN, SYDVKM. The CDR3 coding sequence is TGTGCCAGCAGTTTCGGGGGACAGGGTTTTCAGCCCCAGCATTTT. The encoded protein is CASSFGGQGFQPQHF.

The J gene is TRBJ2-1, the V gene TRBV28; 11 positions agree with TRBD2. CDR3 size: 15 residues. Trimming at V came to 7 bases and at J to 5 bases, leaving 7 bases not matched to a gene. The V gene's germline CDR1 is MDHEN and CDR2 SYDVKM. CDR3 nucleotide sequence: TGTGCCAGCACCCCCCTAGCGGGAGGCCACAATGAGCAGTTCTTC. Encoded protein: CASTPLAGGHNEQFF.